The 5 T cell receptor beta chains listed next were all sequenced from one sample in a study of cytomegalovirus exposure and HLA in healthy donors. With 60 Vbeta and 13 Jbeta primers, the PCR was carried out. Some clones are missing from TCRdb's copy, which holds only in-frame ones; the method was immunoSEQ multiplex PCR. The repertoire has some 74,000 clones, 60% to 75% of them found once; the top ten carry 20% to 25%. What was sequenced was PBMCs. The receptors stem from a man aged 35-49 years in good health and CMV-seropositive.

The chain recombines TRBV27 with TRBJ2-3, with 8 bases matching TRBD2. The ends lost 5 bases at V and 2 bases at J; junction bases unmatched: 15. The CDR3 loop spans 18 amino acids. Germline lookup yields CDR1 MNHEY and CDR2 SMNVEV (reference sequence). CDR3 sequence: CASSSSWAGTRSTDTQYF. The CDR3, as DNA: TGTGCCAGCAGTAGTAGTTGGGCCGGGACTAGATCCACAGATACGCAGTATTTT.

The chain has TRBV5-1 and TRBJ1-5, with 7 nucleotides matching TRBD1. The ends lost 0 bases at V and 4 bases at J; junction bases unmatched: 10. This CDR3 is 17 amino acids long. CDR1 and CDR2 from the germline V gene are SGHRS and YFSETQ. The CDR3 spells CASSLGEGARGNQPQHF. The CDR3 region has the DNA TGCGCCAGCAGCTTGGGAGAGGGGGCGCGAGGAAATCAGCCCCAGCATTTT.

In its sample, this clone was seen once. The V and J genes are TRBV2 and TRBJ2-1; 7 bases map to TRBD2. Unmatched junction bases numbered 13, after V lost 7 bases and J lost 7 bases. The CDR3 is made up of 15 amino acids. Germline loops: CDR1 SNHLY, CDR2 FYNNEI. The DNA for the CDR3 is TGTGCCAGCACTTCAGACCGTCCCGGGGGGAATGAGCAGTTCTTC. This gives the protein CASTSDRPGGNEQFF.

J is TRBJ2-5 and V is TRBV7-8, with no clear D. CDR1 is SGHVS, CDR2 FQNEAQ, per germline. V lost 3 bases to trimming and J lost 1 base, with 9 bases between them. This CDR3 is built from 14 residues. CDR3 sequence reads: CASSFPAAQETQYF. CDR3 in DNA: TGTGCCAGCAGCTTTCCGGCGGCCCAAGAGACCCAGTACTTC.

The chain is built from TRBV5-4 and TRBJ2-1; 8 bases match TRBD1. Germline-derived CDR1 and CDR2 are SGHNT and YYREEE (reference sequence). CDR3 length: 14 amino acids. The V gene end was trimmed by 4 bases and the J gene end by 7 bases; junction bases not matched to a gene: 7. CDR3 region: CASSRRTGLNEQFF. The DNA for the CDR3 is TGTGCCAGCAGCCGACGGACAGGGTTGAATGAGCAGTTCTTC.